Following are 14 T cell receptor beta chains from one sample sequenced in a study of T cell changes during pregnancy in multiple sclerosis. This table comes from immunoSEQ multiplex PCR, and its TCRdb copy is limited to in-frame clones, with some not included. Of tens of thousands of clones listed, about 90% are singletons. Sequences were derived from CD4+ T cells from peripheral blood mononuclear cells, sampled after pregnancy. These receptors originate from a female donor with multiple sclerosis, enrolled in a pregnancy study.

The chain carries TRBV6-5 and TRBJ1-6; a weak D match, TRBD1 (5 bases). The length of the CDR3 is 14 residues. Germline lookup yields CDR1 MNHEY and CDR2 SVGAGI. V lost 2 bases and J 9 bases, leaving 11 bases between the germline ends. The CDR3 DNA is TGTGCCAGCAGTTACGGGGGGGTTGGTTCACCCCTCCACTTT. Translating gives CASSYGGVGSPLHF.

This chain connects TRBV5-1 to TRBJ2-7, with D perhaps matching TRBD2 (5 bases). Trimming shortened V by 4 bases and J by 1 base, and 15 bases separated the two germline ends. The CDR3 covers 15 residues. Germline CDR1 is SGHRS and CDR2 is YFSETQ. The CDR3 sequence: CASSPQLGSSYEQYF. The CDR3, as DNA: TGCGCCAGCAGCCCGCAATTGGGGAGTTCCTACGAGCAGTACTTC.

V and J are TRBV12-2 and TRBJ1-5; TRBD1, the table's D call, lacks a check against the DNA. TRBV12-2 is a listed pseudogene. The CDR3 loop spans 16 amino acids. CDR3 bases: TGTGCAAGTCGCTTAGTAACAGGCTATAGCAATCAGCCCCAGCATTTT. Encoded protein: CASRLVTGYSNQPQHF.

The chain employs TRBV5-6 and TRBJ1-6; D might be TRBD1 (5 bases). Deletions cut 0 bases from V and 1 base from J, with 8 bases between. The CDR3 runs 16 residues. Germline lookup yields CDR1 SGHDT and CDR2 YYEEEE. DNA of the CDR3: TGTGCCAGCAGCTTGGATGGGGCATCCTATAATTCACCCCTCCACTTT. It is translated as CASSLDGASYNSPLHF.

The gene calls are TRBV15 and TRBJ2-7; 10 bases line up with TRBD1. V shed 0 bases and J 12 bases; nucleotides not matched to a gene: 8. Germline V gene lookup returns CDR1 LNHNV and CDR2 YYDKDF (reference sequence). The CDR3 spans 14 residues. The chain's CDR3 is CATSRDPGQGKWYF. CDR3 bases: TGTGCCACCAGCAGAGACCCGGGACAGGGGAAGTGGTACTTC.

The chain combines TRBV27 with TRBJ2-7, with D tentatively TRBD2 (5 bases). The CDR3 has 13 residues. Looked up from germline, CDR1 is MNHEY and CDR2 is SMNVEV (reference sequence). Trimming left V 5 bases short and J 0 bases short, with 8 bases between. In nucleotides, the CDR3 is TGTGCCAGCAGTCTCCGGGACTCCTACGAGCAGTACTTC. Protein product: CASSLRDSYEQYF.

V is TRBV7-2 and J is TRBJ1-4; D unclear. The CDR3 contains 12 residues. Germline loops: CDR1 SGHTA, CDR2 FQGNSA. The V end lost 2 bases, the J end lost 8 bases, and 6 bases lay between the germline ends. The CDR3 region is CASSLIGEKLFF. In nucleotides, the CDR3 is TGTGCCAGCAGCTTAATCGGGGAAAAACTGTTTTTT.

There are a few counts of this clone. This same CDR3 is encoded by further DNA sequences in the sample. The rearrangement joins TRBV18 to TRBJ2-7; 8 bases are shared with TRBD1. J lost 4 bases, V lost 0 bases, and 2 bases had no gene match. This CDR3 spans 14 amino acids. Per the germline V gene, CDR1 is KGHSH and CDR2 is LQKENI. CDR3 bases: TGTGCCAGCTCACCACCCGGACAGGGTTACGAGCAGTACTTC. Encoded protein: CASSPPGQGYEQYF.

In DNA, the CDR3 is TGTGCCAGCAGCCAAGATGGGAGGGCAGTCTTCGGCTACACCTTC. It specifies CASSQDGRAVFGYTF. V gene TRBV6-1 combines with J gene TRBJ1-2, with no clear D. CDR1 and CDR2 (germline): MNHNS, SASEGT. The germline V and J ends were trimmed by 6 bases and 8 bases, with 22 bases remaining between them. CDR3 length: 15 amino acids.

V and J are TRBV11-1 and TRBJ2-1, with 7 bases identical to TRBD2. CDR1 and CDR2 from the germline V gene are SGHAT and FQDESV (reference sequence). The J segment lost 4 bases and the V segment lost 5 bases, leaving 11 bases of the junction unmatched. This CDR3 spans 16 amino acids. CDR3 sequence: CASSPSGRGSYNEQFF. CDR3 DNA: TGTGCCAGCAGCCCCTCGGGGCGGGGGTCATACAATGAGCAGTTCTTC.

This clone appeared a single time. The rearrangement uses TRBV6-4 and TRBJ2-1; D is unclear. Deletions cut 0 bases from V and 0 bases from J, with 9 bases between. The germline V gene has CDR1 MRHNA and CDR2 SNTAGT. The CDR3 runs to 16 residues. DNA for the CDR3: TGTGCCAGCAGTGACTCTTTCAAGAGCTCCTACAATGAGCAGTTCTTC. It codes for CASSDSFKSSYNEQFF.

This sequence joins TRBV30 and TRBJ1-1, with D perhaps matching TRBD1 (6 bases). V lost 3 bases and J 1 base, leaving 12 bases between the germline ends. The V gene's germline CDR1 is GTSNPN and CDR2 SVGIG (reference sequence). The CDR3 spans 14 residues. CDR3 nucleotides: TGTGCCTGGAGGGTCGGGGGGCCGAACACTGAAGCTTTCTTT. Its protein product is CAWRVGGPNTEAFF.

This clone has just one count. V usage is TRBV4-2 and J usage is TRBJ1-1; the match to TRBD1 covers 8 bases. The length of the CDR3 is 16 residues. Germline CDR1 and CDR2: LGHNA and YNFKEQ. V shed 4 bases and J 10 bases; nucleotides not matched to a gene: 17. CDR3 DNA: TGTGCCAGCAGCCCCCGGAGATCGTCGGACAGGGTAGGAGCTTTCTTT. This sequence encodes CASSPRRSSDRVGAFF.

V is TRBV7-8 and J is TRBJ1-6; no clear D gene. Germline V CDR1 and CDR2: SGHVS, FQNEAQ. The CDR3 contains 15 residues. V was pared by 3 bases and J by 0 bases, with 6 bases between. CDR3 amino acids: CASSFSGSYNSPLHF. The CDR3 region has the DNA TGTGCCAGCAGCTTTAGTGGCTCCTATAATTCACCCCTCCACTTT. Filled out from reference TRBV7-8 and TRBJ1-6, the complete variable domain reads GAGVSQSPRYKVAKRGQDVALRCDPISGHVSLFWYQQALGQGPEFLTYFQNEAQLDKSGLPSDRFFAERPEGSVSTLKIQRTQQEDSAVYLCASSFSGSYNSPLHFGNGTRLTVT.